The 22 T cell receptor beta chains listed next were all sequenced from one sample in a study of blood T cell repertoires in COVID-19. Repertoires were generated with immunoSEQ multiplex PCR, while TCRdb's copy carries only in-frame clones and drops some. The sample yields roughly 220,000 clones, around 80% seen once. Input material: peripheral blood. The receptors here all came from a woman between 65 and 79 years old with acute or convalescent COVID-19.

The CDR3 nucleotides are TGTGCCAGCAGTCCATTAGCGGGAGCGGATACGCAGTATTTT. Amino acids: CASSPLAGADTQYF. V usage is TRBV9 and J usage is TRBJ2-3; 9 nucleotides agree with TRBD2. Germline V gene lookup returns CDR1 SGDLS and CDR2 YYNGEE. The CDR3 consists of 14 residues. V shed 5 bases, J shed 6 bases, and the junction held 7 bases outside the gene matches.

This chain uses TRBV7-9 with TRBJ2-1; the match to TRBD1 covers 7 bases. V lost 5 bases, J lost 7 bases, and 14 bases stayed unmatched. Germline CDR1 and CDR2: SEHNR and FQNEAQ (reference sequence). The CDR3 consists of 16 residues. The CDR3 protein is CASSVQRQGSANEQFF. The CDR3 coding sequence is TGTGCCAGCAGCGTCCAAAGACAGGGAAGCGCAAATGAGCAGTTCTTC.

This clone was detected only a few times. The V and J genes are TRBV11-2 and TRBJ2-5; 13 bases are a match to TRBD2. The CDR3 covers 18 residues. V dropped 4 bases and J dropped 3; count of bases not matched to a gene: 11. From germline, CDR1 is SGHAT and CDR2 FQNNGV. The CDR3, as DNA: TGTGCCAGCAGCTGGGGACTAGCGGGATCCAGTGGGGAAGAGACCCAGTACTTC. Residues: CASSWGLAGSSGEETQYF.

The sample holds a few counts of this clone. The chain is built from TRBV29-1 and TRBJ1-3; possibly TRBD1 for D (5 bases). Germline CDR1 and CDR2: SQVTM and ANQGSEA. Trimming pared 5 bases from V and 2 bases from J, leaving 10 bases between. CDR3 length: 13 amino acids. CDR3 sequence: CSVRDRAGNTIYF. In DNA, the CDR3 is TGCAGCGTTCGAGACAGAGCTGGAAACACCATATATTTT.

V gene TRBV6-1 combines with J gene TRBJ2-1, with a tentative D call TRBD1 (5 bases). The germline V gene has CDR1 MNHNS and CDR2 SASEGT. The CDR3 extends over 13 amino acids. With 3 bases removed from V and 6 bases from J, the gap between germline ends came to 9 bases. This chain's CDR3 is CASSEAGFNEQFF. The CDR3 DNA reads as TGTGCCAGCAGTGAGGCAGGGTTCAATGAGCAGTTCTTC.

A few counts support this clone. The chain recombines TRBV7-8 with TRBJ1-2; D remains ambiguous. Trimming took off 6 bases at V and 8 bases at J, with 16 bases between the two ends. The length of the CDR3 is 13 residues. The germline V gene has CDR1 SGHVS and CDR2 FQNEAQ. CDR3 residues: CASSRRRGWGYTF. CDR3 DNA sequence: TGTGCCAGCAGTAGACGCCGAGGATGGGGCTACACCTTC.

This clone has more than one count but fewer than ten. This chain links TRBV21-1 with TRBJ2-7; the D call TRBD2 from the table was never checked on the DNA. TRBV21-1 has pseudogene status. The CDR3 has 17 amino acids. CDR3 bases: TGTGCCAGCAGCATCCTAGCGGGAGCCCCACCAACCCACGAGCAGTACTTC. It translates to CASSILAGAPPTHEQYF.

This chain uses TRBV30 with TRBJ2-1; 7 bases line up with TRBD2. V lost 4 bases and J lost 4; bases outside the gene matches: 10. This CDR3 is 15 amino acids long. Germline V gene lookup returns CDR1 GTSNPN and CDR2 SVGIG (reference sequence). The CDR3 reads CAWTTGLPDYNEQFF. In DNA, the CDR3 is TGTGCCTGGACCACGGGACTACCGGATTACAATGAGCAGTTCTTC.

The chain recombines TRBV10-3 with TRBJ2-5, with D perhaps TRBD1 (5 bases). CDR1 and CDR2 (germline): ENHRY, SYGVKD. The CDR3 is 14 residues long. With 0 bases removed from V and 3 bases from J, the gap between germline ends came to 8 bases. The CDR3 protein is CAISESPGKETQYF. For the CDR3, the DNA is TGTGCCATCAGTGAGTCTCCAGGGAAAGAGACCCAGTACTTC.

V usage is TRBV6-6 and J usage is TRBJ2-1; 8 nucleotides agree with TRBD1. Trimming removed 5 bases from V and 8 bases from J; junction bases left unmatched: 8. Germline-derived CDR1 and CDR2 are MNHNY and SVGAGI (reference sequence). The CDR3 runs 14 residues. This chain's CDR3 is CASSLGQGPDEQFF. The CDR3, as DNA: TGTGCCAGCAGTCTCGGACAGGGACCCGATGAGCAGTTCTTC.

This sequence joins TRBV3-1 (or the pseudogene TRBV3-2) and TRBJ2-2; D not resolved. Trimming cost V 1 base and J 9 bases, with 6 bases left between them. The CDR3 consists of 12 residues. The germline V gene has CDR1 LGHDT and CDR2 YNNKEL (reference sequence). This CDR3 reads CASSQGSRELFF. The CDR3 nucleotides are TGTGCCAGCAGCCAAGGTAGCAGGGAGCTGTTTTTT.

The chain combines TRBV7-3 with TRBJ2-2; 9 nucleotides align to TRBD1. V gave up 2 bases and J gave up 5 bases; unmatched junction bases: 3. The CDR3 totals 15 residues. Germline V gene data show CDR1 as SGHTA and CDR2 as FQGTGA. In DNA form, the CDR3 reads TGTGCCAGCAGCTTACCGGGACAGGGAACCGGGGAGCTGTTTTTT. This encodes CASSLPGQGTGELFF.

The V gene is TRBV30, the J gene TRBJ1-2; D uncertain. This CDR3 is 12 amino acids long. V was clipped by 0 bases and J by 8 bases, with 10 bases between them. In germline, CDR1 is GTSNPN, CDR2 SVGIG (reference sequence). The CDR3: CAWSVEREGYTF. The CDR3 DNA reads TGTGCCTGGAGTGTAGAAAGAGAGGGCTACACCTTC.

The chain has TRBV6-5 and TRBJ2-2, with D maybe TRBD2 (6 bases). Trimming pared 11 bases from V and 6 bases from J, leaving 13 bases between. The germline gives CDR1 MNHEY, CDR2 SVGAGI. This CDR3 is 12 amino acids long. The CDR3 coding sequence is TGTGCCGGAGGGAGTGAGGCCGGGGAGCTGTTTTTT. Residues: CAGGSEAGELFF.

The rearrangement uses TRBV2 and TRBJ2-1; 7 nucleotides align to TRBD1. The J segment lost 6 bases and the V segment lost 4 bases, leaving 9 bases of the junction unmatched. The CDR3 is made up of 15 amino acids. CDR1 is SNHLY, CDR2 FYNNEI, per germline. CDR3 region: CASSGQGFVSNEQFF. The CDR3 DNA reads TGTGCCAGCAGTGGACAGGGATTTGTCTCCAATGAGCAGTTCTTC.

This chain connects TRBV9 to TRBJ2-3, with 7 bases that match TRBD1. This CDR3 has 12 residues. From germline, CDR1 is SGDLS and CDR2 YYNGEE. V shed 0 bases, J shed 8 bases, and the junction held 0 bases outside the gene matches. The CDR3 is CASSVGQGTQYF. Here the CDR3 DNA reads TGTGCCAGCAGCGTAGGACAGGGTACGCAGTATTTT.

This chain connects TRBV6-5 to TRBJ1-2, with 8 bases identical to TRBD1. This CDR3 region has 15 residues. CDR1 is MNHEY, CDR2 SVGAGI, per germline. The V segment lost 6 bases and the J segment 5 bases; nucleotides outside the gene matches: 11. The CDR3 DNA reads TGTGCCAGCAGCCCGACAGGGGACGCCCTTTATGGCTACACCTTC. Its protein is CASSPTGDALYGYTF.

This chain joins TRBV4-1 and TRBJ2-1; 9 bases match TRBD2. The CDR3 is 14 residues long. The germline V gene has CDR1 MGHRA and CDR2 YSYEKL. V trimming: 6 bases; J trimming: 7 bases; junction bases outside the gene matches: 7. CDR3 DNA sequence: TGCGCCAGCAGTTTAGCGGGAGTCAGGAATGAGCAGTTCTTC. Translated: CASSLAGVRNEQFF.

This chain joins TRBV5-4 and TRBJ2-3, with TRBD2 identical over 10 bases. This CDR3 comprises 16 residues. From germline, CDR1 is SGHNT and CDR2 YYREEE (reference sequence). Losses at the gene ends were 4 bases for V and 3 bases for J; bases not matched to a gene: 8. Here the CDR3 reads CASSTRTSGTTDTQYF. CDR3 nucleotides: TGTGCCAGCAGCACGCGCACTAGCGGGACTACAGATACGCAGTATTTT.

The chain employs TRBV2 and TRBJ2-2, with a weak D call TRBD2 (6 bases). CDR3 length: 16 amino acids. Trimming removed 4 bases at V and 1 base at J, with 13 bases between. Germline CDR1 and CDR2: SNHLY and FYNNEI. The CDR3 DNA reads TGTGCCAGCAGTGTAAGACTAGGGCAGAACACCGGGGAGCTGTTTTTT. Protein: CASSVRLGQNTGELFF.

V and J are TRBV28 and TRBJ2-7, with D maybe TRBD2 (5 bases). The V end was cut by 4 bases, the J end by 6 bases, with 19 bases between. The CDR3 sequence is 15 residues long. CDR1 and CDR2 (germline): MDHEN, SYDVKM. The CDR3: CASSSIRSSRGEQYF. As DNA, the CDR3 is TGTGCCAGCAGTTCCATAAGATCGAGTCGGGGCGAGCAGTACTTC.

The chain recombines TRBV24-1 with TRBJ1-3; 8 bases align to TRBD1. The CDR3 is 16 residues long. Germline CDR1 reads KGHDR; CDR2 reads SFDVKD. With 4 bases clipped from V and 4 bases from J, the junction kept 8 bases outside the gene matches. The CDR3 reads CATSDPGRTGGNTIYF. The CDR3 DNA is TGTGCCACCAGTGACCCCGGACGGACAGGGGGAAACACCATATATTTT.